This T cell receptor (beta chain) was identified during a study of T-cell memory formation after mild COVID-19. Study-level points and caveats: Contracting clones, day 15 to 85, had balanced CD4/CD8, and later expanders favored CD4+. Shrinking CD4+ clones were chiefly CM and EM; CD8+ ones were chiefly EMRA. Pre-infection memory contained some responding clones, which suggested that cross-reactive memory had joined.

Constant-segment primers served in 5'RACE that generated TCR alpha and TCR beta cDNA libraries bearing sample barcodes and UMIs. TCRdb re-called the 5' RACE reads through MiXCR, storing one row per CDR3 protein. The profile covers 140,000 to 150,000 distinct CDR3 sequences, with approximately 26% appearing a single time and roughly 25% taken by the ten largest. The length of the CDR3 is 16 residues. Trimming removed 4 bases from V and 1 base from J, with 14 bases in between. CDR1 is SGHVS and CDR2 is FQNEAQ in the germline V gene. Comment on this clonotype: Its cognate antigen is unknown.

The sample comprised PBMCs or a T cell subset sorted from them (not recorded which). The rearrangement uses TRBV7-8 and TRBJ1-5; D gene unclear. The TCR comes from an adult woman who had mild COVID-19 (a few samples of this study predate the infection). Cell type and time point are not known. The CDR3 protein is CASSSPGLGSNQPQHF. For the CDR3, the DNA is TGTGCCAGCAGCTCACCGGGCCTCGGGAGCAATCAGCCCCAGCATTTT.